The 21 T cell receptor beta chains listed next were all sequenced from one sample in a study of T cells after yellow fever vaccination. TCRdb reprocessed the 5' RACE reads via MiXCR and lists one record per CDR3 protein. Of about 260,000 distinct CDR3 sequences in the sample, approximately 13% were seen once. The sequenced sample was CD4+ T cells sorted from PBMCs, obtained 45 days after the yellow fever booster vaccination. The origin of the receptors is a man between 25 and 39 years old who received the YFV17D yellow fever vaccine.

This clonotype was seen many times. This chain links TRBV29-1 with TRBJ1-1; D gene uncertain. Trimming pared 6 bases from V and 11 bases from J, leaving 19 bases between. CDR3 length: 12 amino acids. Germline lookup yields CDR1 SQVTM and CDR2 ANQGSEA. Here the CDR3 reads CSVPSSGLLAFF. The CDR3 nucleotides read TGCAGCGTCCCCTCGTCAGGCTTGTTGGCTTTCTTT.

A remark on this clonotype: This sequence may be a read error, since a much larger clone differs from it by one base. The genes are TRBV28 and TRBJ2-5; D is perhaps TRBD1 (5 bases). Between the trimmed V and J ends, which lost 4 bases and 4 bases, there was a span of 16 bases. The germline V gene encodes CDR1 MDHEN and CDR2 SYDVKM. The CDR3 totals 15 residues. Here the CDR3 DNA reads TGTGCCAGCAGTTACATAGGGGCCATGGGAGAGACCCAGTACTTC. This translates into CASSYIGAMGETQYF.

The chain uses TRBV7-2 and TRBJ1-5; D unclear. The CDR3 extends over 14 amino acids. V lost 4 bases, J lost 6 bases, and 13 bases lay in between. Germline V lookup: CDR1 SGHTA, CDR2 FQGNSA. CDR3 loop: CASSSGLSSQPQHF. DNA for the CDR3: TGTGCCAGCAGCTCGGGCCTATCGAGTCAGCCCCAGCATTTT.

The chain joins TRBV9 to TRBJ2-7, with D perhaps matching TRBD1 or TRBD2 (5 bases each). The germline V and J ends were trimmed by 0 bases and 6 bases, with 16 bases remaining between them. Germline CDR1 and CDR2: SGDLS and YYNGEE. The CDR3 length is 15 residues. In DNA form, the CDR3 reads TGTGCCAGCAGCGTAGGTTCCCACGGGGCTACCGAGCAGTACTTC. It yields the protein CASSVGSHGATEQYF.

This clonotype was picked up a small number of times. J is TRBJ2-7 and V is TRBV6-2 or TRBV6-3, with D perhaps matching TRBD1 (6 bases). In germline, CDR1 is MNHEY, CDR2 SVGEGT. V was cut by 6 bases and J by 5 bases, with 17 bases left in between. CDR3 length: 14 residues. The CDR3 DNA is TGTGCCAGCAGACAATACAGGGATGGACACGAGCAGTACTTC. Protein product: CASRQYRDGHEQYF.

This chain uses TRBV20-1 with TRBJ2-5; D not certain. The V end was cut by 0 bases, the J end by 5 bases, with 13 bases between. Per the germline V gene, CDR1 is DFQATT and CDR2 is SNEGSKA (reference sequence). This CDR3 is built from 14 residues. CDR3 in amino acids: CSARDTRDGETQYF. For the CDR3, the DNA is TGCAGTGCTAGAGATACAAGGGATGGGGAGACCCAGTACTTC.

This clonotype was detected only a few times. The chain links TRBV20-1 to TRBJ2-7; D is unclear. The CDR3 has 13 amino acids. V dropped 5 bases and J dropped 6 bases, with 17 bases sitting between them. Germline CDR1 reads DFQATT; CDR2 reads SNEGSKA (reference sequence). The CDR3 sequence: CSAALPRTGEQYF. The CDR3 nucleotides read TGCAGTGCTGCCCTTCCCAGGACGGGCGAGCAGTACTTC.

The rearrangement uses TRBV18 and TRBJ2-3, with a tentative D call TRBD2 (6 bases). CDR3 size: 15 residues. The germline CDR1 and CDR2 sequences are KGHSH and LQKENI. The V and J ends lost 6 bases and 5 bases respectively, with 18 bases between them. CDR3 protein: CASSFGSGGGDTQYF. The CDR3 coding sequence is TGTGCCAGCTCCTTCGGGAGCGGAGGAGGAGATACGCAGTATTTT.

The chain carries TRBV7-2 and TRBJ2-1; 8 nucleotides line up with TRBD2. This CDR3 spans 15 amino acids. V trimming: 5 bases; J trimming: 2 bases; junction bases outside the gene matches: 5. The germline V gene encodes CDR1 SGHTA and CDR2 FQGNSA. The CDR3 spells CASSESGSTYNEQFF. CDR3 nucleotides: TGTGCCAGCAGCGAGAGCGGGAGCACCTACAATGAGCAGTTCTTC.

There are a few counts of this clonotype. The V gene is TRBV7-2, the J gene TRBJ2-7, with 9 nucleotides matching TRBD2. CDR3 size: 17 residues. V trimming: 4 bases; J trimming: 2 bases; junction bases outside the gene matches: 12. Germline loops: CDR1 SGHTA, CDR2 FQGNSA. The CDR3 sequence: CASSSARGREGPYEQYF. The CDR3, as DNA: TGTGCCAGCAGCTCGGCCCGGGGGCGGGAGGGTCCCTACGAGCAGTACTTC.

This clonotype showed up many times. The genes are TRBV20-1 and TRBJ2-7; D remains unclear. The CDR3 runs 12 residues. CDR1 DFQATT and CDR2 SNEGSKA come from the germline V gene (reference sequence). The V end lost 4 bases, the J end lost 9 bases, and 16 bases lay between the germline ends. The CDR3 nucleotides are TGCAGTGCTATATTGTCTGGAGCCGGGCAGTACTTC. Translating it yields CSAILSGAGQYF.

The sample holds a few counts of this clonotype. The chain employs TRBV7-8 and TRBJ2-7; D perhaps matches TRBD1 (7 bases). Looked up from germline, CDR1 is SGHVS and CDR2 is FQNEAQ. V lost 5 bases to trimming and J lost 4 bases, with 21 bases between them. The CDR3 length is 16 residues. The CDR3 DNA reads as TGTGCCAGCAGCCTTAGGAGGGGGACAGACTTATACGAGCAGTACTTC. Translation: CASSLRRGTDLYEQYF.

The chain is built from TRBV29-1 and TRBJ2-1; D may be TRBD2 (5 bases). Looked up from germline, CDR1 is SQVTM and CDR2 is ANQGSEA. CDR3 size: 15 residues. V shed 6 bases and J shed 6 bases, with 21 bases lying between them. The CDR3 spells CSVSLGYSTSNEQFF. Here the CDR3 DNA reads TGCAGCGTCTCACTAGGTTACAGTACCTCCAATGAGCAGTTCTTC.

This chain connects TRBV7-9 to TRBJ2-7; the match to TRBD1 covers 9 bases. This CDR3 has 17 amino acids. CDR1 is SEHNR and CDR2 is FQNEAQ in the germline V gene (reference sequence). V gave up 4 bases and J gave up 1 base; unmatched junction bases: 11. CDR3 DNA: TGTGCCAGCAGCTCACCGGGACAGGGAGCCCTTTCCTACGAGCAGTACTTC. Amino acid sequence: CASSSPGQGALSYEQYF.

This clonotype was observed a handful of times. The chain joins TRBV7-8 to TRBJ2-3, with D tentatively TRBD1 (5 bases). Per germline, CDR1 SGHVS and CDR2 FQNEAQ. The V end was cut by 1 base, the J end by 3 bases, with 17 bases between. The CDR3 runs 17 residues. DNA for the CDR3: TGTGCCAGCAGCTTAGTCCAGGGCAGGAGTACGACAGATACGCAGTATTTT. Protein sequence: CASSLVQGRSTTDTQYF.

The genes are TRBV20-1 and TRBJ2-3; TRBD2 might be the D (7 bases). This CDR3 contains 15 residues. Germline V gives CDR1 DFQATT, CDR2 SNEGSKA (reference sequence). V dropped 1 base and J dropped 4 bases, with 15 bases sitting between them. CDR3 protein: CSARGGREFSDTQYF. For the CDR3, the DNA is TGCAGTGCTAGAGGGGGGCGGGAGTTCTCAGATACGCAGTATTTT.

This clonotype was observed many times. In DNA form, the CDR3 reads TGTGCCAGCAGCGCGGACAGGGGGGAGACCCAGTACTTC. Translated: CASSADRGETQYF. V gene TRBV6-4 combines with J gene TRBJ2-5; 10 nucleotides match TRBD1. The CDR3 runs 13 residues. V trimming: 6 bases; J trimming: 5 bases; junction bases outside the gene matches: 3. The germline V gene encodes CDR1 MRHNA and CDR2 SNTAGT.

This clonotype came up a few times. This chain connects TRBV4-3 to TRBJ2-5; 9 bases align to TRBD2. This CDR3 has 15 amino acids. Germline CDR1 and CDR2: LGHNA and YSLEER. V was pared by 0 bases and J by 9 bases, with 8 bases of the junction left unmatched. DNA for the CDR3: TGCGCCAGCAGCCAAGATGGGCGGGAGGGCCCCGCCCAGTACTTC. Its protein product is CASSQDGREGPAQYF.

This clonotype has just a few counts. The V call is TRBV7-2, the J call TRBJ1-3; no reliable D call. The CDR3 runs to 15 residues. Germline lookup yields CDR1 SGHTA and CDR2 FQGNSA. V lost 3 bases and J lost 2, with 11 bases in between. The CDR3 here is CASSFRVSAGNTIYF. CDR3 bases: TGTGCCAGCAGCTTCCGGGTCTCAGCTGGAAACACCATATATTTT.

This clonotype was counted ten times or more. This rearrangement joins TRBV12-3 or TRBV12-4 to TRBJ2-5, with D tentatively TRBD1 (5 bases). V lost 5 bases to trimming and J lost 6 bases, with 13 bases between them. The CDR3 length is 13 residues. The CDR3 protein is CASSPGQGKTQYF. The DNA for the CDR3 is TGTGCCAGCAGTCCCGGGCAGGGAAAGACCCAGTACTTC.

This rearrangement joins TRBV7-2 to TRBJ2-5; D gene unclear. CDR3 length: 13 residues. Deletions cut 5 bases from V and 2 bases from J, with 9 bases between. Germline values: CDR1 SGHTA, CDR2 FQGNSA. The CDR3 nucleotides are TGTGCCAGCAGCCGCGACCCTCAAGAGACCCAGTACTTC. The encoded protein is CASSRDPQETQYF.